Sequencing of this T cell receptor (beta chain) was carried out in a study of long-term antiretroviral therapy in people with HIV. CDR1 and CDR2 from the germline V gene are SQVTM and ANQGSEA. The V gene lost 6 bases and the J gene lost 5 bases, with 17 bases spanning the gap. The CDR3 is 14 amino acids. Participants living with HIV all received treatment in the United States. Study findings and constraints: Pre-ART clonal expansion yielded clones that dominated the repertoire at all time points. Patients on ART gained diversity, which nonetheless stayed below transplant donor controls. Information on adherence, resistance and therapy changes was unavailable.

Concerning this clone: What it binds is not known.

Researchers ran immunoSEQ v3.0 at survey level. Assay: immunoSEQ multiplex PCR; the TCRdb copy retains only in-frame clones and omits some. The sample records tens of thousands of clones, just over 90% being singletons. The rearrangement links TRBV29-1 to TRBJ2-1; D may be TRBD2 (6 bases). Sequencing used unsorted PBMCs, obtained 3.1 years after starting antiretroviral therapy. The origin of this receptor is a man aged 18 to 30 with HIV. DNA for the CDR3: TGCAGCGTCCACCCAGGAGCGGGCCACAATGAGCAGTTCTTC. It yields the protein CSVHPGAGHNEQFF.